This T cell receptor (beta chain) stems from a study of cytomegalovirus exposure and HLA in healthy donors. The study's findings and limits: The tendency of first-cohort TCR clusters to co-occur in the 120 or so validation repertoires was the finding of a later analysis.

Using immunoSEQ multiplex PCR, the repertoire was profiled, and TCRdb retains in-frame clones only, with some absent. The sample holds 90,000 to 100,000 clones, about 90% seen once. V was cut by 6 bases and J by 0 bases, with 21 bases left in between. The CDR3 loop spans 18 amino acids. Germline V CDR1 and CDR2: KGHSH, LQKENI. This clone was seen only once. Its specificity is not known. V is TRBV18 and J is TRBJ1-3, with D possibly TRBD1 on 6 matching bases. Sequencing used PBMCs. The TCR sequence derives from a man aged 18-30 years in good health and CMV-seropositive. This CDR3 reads CASSHELDSRSSGNTIYF. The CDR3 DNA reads TGTGCCAGCTCCCATGAACTGGACAGCAGAAGCTCTGGAAACACCATATATTTT.